What follows are 26 T cell receptor beta chains derived from one specimen sequenced in a study of T cell responses to AZD1222 COVID-19 vaccine (dated by TCRdb to about 2021). The time point label corresponds to: baseline before first vaccination. Library prep was done by the immunoSEQ multiplex PCR assay. Entries here come from immuneACCESS through TCRdb and include only in-frame sequences with V and J called. Some clones fail to appear in such tables; in the studies checked, an unresolved V gene covers under half of the shortfall, and the cause of the remainder is unknown. The table for this sample lists 120,000 or so clones; roughly nine tenths of them were counted only once. The ten largest clones add up to 28% of the sample. The starting material was peripheral blood, obtained on day 0 of AZD1222 vaccination. These receptors originate from an adult in good health.

The genes are TRBV27 and TRBJ1-1; D is uncertain. V lost 2 bases to trimming and J lost 3 bases, with 10 bases between them. The CDR3 covers 14 residues. Germline loops: CDR1 MNHEY, CDR2 SMNVEV (reference sequence). The CDR3 coding sequence is TGTGCCAGCAGTTTAAAATGGCGGGACACTGAAGCTTTCTTT. Translated, it gives CASSLKWRDTEAFF.

The rearrangement joins TRBV4-2 to TRBJ1-6; tentative D call: TRBD1 (5 bases). Germline loops: CDR1 LGHNA, CDR2 YNFKEQ. CDR3 size: 18 residues. Trimming took off 0 bases at V and 0 bases at J, with 12 bases between the two ends. CDR3 amino acids: CASSQDVGRSSYNSPLHF. The CDR3 DNA follows: TGTGCCAGCAGCCAAGATGTGGGACGGAGCTCCTATAATTCACCCCTCCACTTT.

V usage is TRBV7-9 and J usage is TRBJ1-2, with a possible D match to TRBD1 (5 bases). The CDR3 contains 13 residues. The V gene lost 5 bases and the J gene lost 4 bases, with 11 bases spanning the gap. Germline V gene lookup returns CDR1 SEHNR and CDR2 FQNEAQ (reference sequence). CDR3: CASSPRQFYGYTF. The CDR3 DNA is TGTGCCAGCAGCCCCCGACAGTTCTATGGCTACACCTTC. Based on the CDR3 plus reference TRBV7-9 and TRBJ1-2, the full variable domain is DTGVSQNPRHKITKRGQNVTFRCDPISEHNRLYWYRQTLGQGPEFLTYFQNEAQLEKSRLLSDRFSAERPKGSFSTLEIQRTEQGDSAMYLCASSPRQFYGYTFGSGTRLTVV.

The chain recombines TRBV19 with TRBJ2-2; 10 bases line up with TRBD1. Trimming removed 6 bases from V and 6 bases from J; junction bases left unmatched: 7. CDR1 and CDR2 from the germline V gene are LNHDA and SQIVND (reference sequence). CDR3 length: 15 amino acids. The DNA of the CDR3 is TGTGCCAGTAGCCCGGGACAGGGGAAGGCCGGGGAGCTGTTTTTT. It codes for CASSPGQGKAGELFF.

The chain uses TRBV7-9 and TRBJ2-7; possibly TRBD2 for D (6 bases). Trimming removed 3 bases from V and 1 base from J, with 7 bases in between. This CDR3 spans 13 amino acids. Germline CDR1 is SEHNR and CDR2 is FQNEAQ (reference sequence). Written as DNA, the CDR3 is TGTGCCAGCAGCTTCGGGGGATCCTACGAGCAGTACTTC. Protein sequence: CASSFGGSYEQYF.

The chain carries TRBV5-5 and TRBJ1-1, with D uncertain. Trimming removed 5 bases from V and 4 bases from J, with 18 bases in between. This CDR3 is 15 amino acids long. The germline gives CDR1 SGHKS, CDR2 YYEKEE (reference sequence). In DNA form, the CDR3 reads TGTGCCAGCAGGCTTGACCCCGCGGTCGGCACTGAAGCTTTCTTT. This encodes CASRLDPAVGTEAFF. The full variable domain, rest sourced from reference TRBV5-5 and TRBJ1-1, is DAGVTQSPTHLIKTRGQQVTLRCSPISGHKSVSWYQQVLGQGPQFIFQYYEKEERGRGNFPDRFSARQFPNYSSELNVNALLLGDSALYLCASRLDPAVGTEAFFGQGTRLTVV.

This chain's CDR3 is CASSLGQGEDEQYF. DNA of the CDR3: TGTGCCAGCAGCTTGGGACAGGGGGAGGACGAGCAGTACTTC. The chain links TRBV7-8 to TRBJ2-7; 11 nucleotides line up with TRBD1. The germline CDR1 and CDR2 sequences are SGHVS and FQNEAQ. V dropped 3 bases and J dropped 5; count of bases not matched to a gene: 3. The CDR3 sequence is 14 residues long.

This chain uses TRBV2 with TRBJ1-2; D ambiguous. There are 15 residues in the CDR3. Between the trimmed V and J ends, which lost 3 bases and 3 bases, there was a span of 14 bases. Germline values: CDR1 SNHLY, CDR2 FYNNEI. The CDR3 region has the DNA TGTGCCAGCAGTGATCCTCGGCCCTCCGACTATGGCTACACCTTC. This sequence encodes CASSDPRPSDYGYTF.

This chain connects TRBV29-1 to TRBJ2-3, with 7 nucleotides matching TRBD2. The CDR3 consists of 15 residues. Germline lookup yields CDR1 SQVTM and CDR2 ANQGSEA. The junction had 12 bases not matched to a gene; V was cut back by 3 bases and J by 6 bases. CDR3 in amino acids: CSVDRLADIIDTQYF. The CDR3, as DNA: TGCAGCGTTGATCGTCTAGCGGACATCATTGATACGCAGTATTTT.

V is TRBV9 and J is TRBJ1-4; D unresolved. The CDR3 has 15 amino acids. Germline V gene lookup returns CDR1 SGDLS and CDR2 YYNGEE. V gave up 0 bases and J gave up 7 bases, with 13 bases separating them. DNA of the CDR3: TGTGCCAGCAGCGTAGGTGGTGGTGAAGGTGAAAAACTGTTTTTT. Translating gives CASSVGGGEGEKLFF.

The gene calls are TRBV6-5 and TRBJ1-1; no reliable D call. Germline CDR1 MNHEY, CDR2 SVGAGI. V lost 1 base and J 5 bases, leaving 11 bases between the germline ends. CDR3 length: 14 residues. The CDR3: CASSYLVRGTEAFF. CDR3 in DNA: TGTGCCAGCAGTTACTTAGTGCGGGGAACTGAAGCTTTCTTT.

The chain carries TRBV5-1 and TRBJ2-2; D is unresolved. Germline V gene sequence: CDR1 SGHRS, CDR2 YFSETQ. The CDR3 sequence is 13 residues long. Trimming took off 0 bases at V and 4 bases at J, with 4 bases between the two ends. The CDR3 protein is CASSLDRTGELFF. The CDR3 DNA reads TGCGCCAGCAGCTTGGATCGCACCGGGGAGCTGTTTTTT.

This chain links TRBV6-6 with TRBJ2-1; 9 bases match TRBD1. Germline-derived CDR1 and CDR2 are MNHNY and SVGAGI (reference sequence). V was pared by 5 bases and J by 2 bases, with 10 bases of the junction left unmatched. This CDR3 is 17 amino acids long. The CDR3 region is CASSPTGGAGPYNEQFF. The CDR3 DNA reads as TGTGCCAGCAGTCCCACAGGGGGCGCGGGGCCCTACAATGAGCAGTTCTTC.

The chain employs TRBV11-2 and TRBJ2-5; TRBD2 matches at 7 bases. V lost 5 bases and J lost 3; bases outside the gene matches: 6. The CDR3 loop spans 14 amino acids. Per germline, CDR1 SGHAT and CDR2 FQNNGV. The CDR3 bases are TGTGCCAGCAGCCCCATGGGGAGGGAAGAGACCCAGTACTTC. Encoded protein: CASSPMGREETQYF.

The genes are TRBV6-5 and TRBJ2-2; D is possibly TRBD1 (5 bases). V lost 2 bases, J lost 5 bases, and 12 bases lay in between. There are 15 residues in the CDR3. Germline CDR1 and CDR2: MNHEY and SVGAGI. The CDR3 bases are TGTGCCAGCAGTTACCAGGGTTTAATAACCGGGGAGCTGTTTTTT. Its protein is CASSYQGLITGELFF.

The chain uses TRBV6-5 and TRBJ2-5, with D possibly matching TRBD2 (5 bases). Germline CDR1 reads MNHEY; CDR2 reads SVGAGI. The CDR3 sequence is 13 residues long. V was trimmed by 5 bases and J by 2 bases, leaving 9 bases between them. This chain's CDR3 is CASSRRTQETQYF. The CDR3, as DNA: TGTGCCAGCAGTAGAAGGACTCAAGAGACCCAGTACTTC.

The chain carries TRBV7-2 and TRBJ2-7; TRBD1 aligns across 8 bases. CDR1 and CDR2 from the germline V gene are SGHTA and FQGNSA. The CDR3 is 16 residues long. J was trimmed by 1 base and V by 1 base; bases with no gene match: 6. The CDR3 nucleotides read TGTGCCAGCAGCTTAGGTGGGGACAGGAGTTCCTACGAGCAGTACTTC. Protein product: CASSLGGDRSSYEQYF.

The V gene is TRBV10-3, the J gene TRBJ2-5, with D uncertain. There are 11 residues in the CDR3. Per germline, CDR1 ENHRY and CDR2 SYGVKD. The ends were cut back, 4 bases at V and 4 bases at J, with 4 bases in the middle. The CDR3 coding sequence is TGTGCCATCAGTGTAGGAGAGACCCAGTACTTC. Its translation: CAISVGETQYF.

Only one count was recorded for this clone. V is TRBV5-1 and J is TRBJ1-6; D perhaps matches TRBD1 (6 bases). Germline V CDR1 and CDR2: SGHRS, YFSETQ. The CDR3 totals 13 residues. The V gene lost 6 bases and the J gene lost 7 bases, with 11 bases spanning the gap. The CDR3 is CASTDSLNSPLHF. The CDR3 nucleotides read TGCGCCAGCACGGACAGCTTGAATTCACCCCTCCACTTT.

This clone was counted between two and nine times. The gene calls are TRBV7-3 and TRBJ1-1; weak D call: TRBD1 (5 bases). Trimming stripped 8 bases from V and 1 base from J, with 11 bases between. Germline V lookup: CDR1 SGHTA, CDR2 FQGTGA. The CDR3 is made up of 13 amino acids. This chain's CDR3 is CASQRGPNTEAFF. CDR3 nucleotide sequence: TGTGCCAGCCAAAGGGGTCCGAACACTGAAGCTTTCTTT.

This clone turned up a few times. CDR3 region: CATSRGSTDTQYF. In DNA form, the CDR3 reads TGTGCCACCAGTCGAGGAAGCACAGATACGCAGTATTTT. The rearrangement joins TRBV24-1 to TRBJ2-3; no definite D call. The CDR3 contains 13 residues. The V and J ends lost 6 bases and 0 bases respectively, with 6 bases between them. Germline V gives CDR1 KGHDR, CDR2 SFDVKD.

The V call is TRBV28, the J call TRBJ2-6; D is uncertain. This CDR3 spans 14 amino acids. Germline CDR1 and CDR2: MDHEN and SYDVKM. The V end was cut by 5 bases, the J end by 7 bases, with 12 bases between. The CDR3: CASSPSIGANVLTF. CDR3 DNA sequence: TGTGCCAGCAGTCCTTCTATAGGAGCCAACGTCCTGACTTTC.

V gene TRBV15 combines with J gene TRBJ2-1; 14 nucleotides agree with TRBD2. This CDR3 contains 17 residues. V lost 4 bases to trimming and J lost 0 bases; unmatched junction nucleotides: 2. CDR1 is LNHNV, CDR2 YYDKDF, per germline (reference sequence). CDR3 nucleotides: TGTGCCACCAGCACAGGGACTAGCGGGAGCTCCTACAATGAGCAGTTCTTC. It is translated as CATSTGTSGSSYNEQFF.

The chain combines TRBV30 with TRBJ1-2, with D perhaps matching TRBD1 (5 bases). The germline V gene encodes CDR1 GTSNPN and CDR2 SVGIG (reference sequence). The CDR3 is made up of 15 amino acids. V shed 3 bases and J shed 4 bases, with 18 bases lying between them. The CDR3 DNA is TGTGCCTGGAGCCGTGATTGGGACGATATCTATGGCTACACCTTC. Translating gives CAWSRDWDDIYGYTF.

This sequence joins TRBV2 and TRBJ1-4; D is perhaps TRBD1 (5 bases). CDR3 length: 14 amino acids. CDR1 is SNHLY and CDR2 is FYNNEI in the germline V gene. Trimming removed 4 bases at V and 3 bases at J, with 9 bases between. CDR3 DNA: TGTGCCAGCAGTGTTTGGGGCTCTAATGAAAAACTGTTTTTT. It is translated as CASSVWGSNEKLFF.

The chain is built from TRBV10-3 and TRBJ1-2; D is ambiguous. The CDR3 is made up of 12 amino acids. Germline loops: CDR1 ENHRY, CDR2 SYGVKD. The V gene lost 0 bases and the J gene lost 8 bases, with 7 bases spanning the gap. In DNA form, the CDR3 reads TGTGCCATCAGTGAGTCGGCGTGGGGCTACACCTTC. Its protein product is CAISESAWGYTF.